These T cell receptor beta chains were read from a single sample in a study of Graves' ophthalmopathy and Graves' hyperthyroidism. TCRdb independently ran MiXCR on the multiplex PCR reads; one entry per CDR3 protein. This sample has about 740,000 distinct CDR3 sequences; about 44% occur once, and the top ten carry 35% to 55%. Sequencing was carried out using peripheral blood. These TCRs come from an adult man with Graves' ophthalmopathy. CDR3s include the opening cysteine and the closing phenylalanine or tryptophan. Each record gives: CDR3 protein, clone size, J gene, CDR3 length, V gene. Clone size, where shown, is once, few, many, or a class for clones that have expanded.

CASSDAGSGNQPQHF,many,TRBJ1-5,15,TRBV25-1
CSVEIGARGEKLFF,many,TRBJ1-4,14,TRBV29-1
CASSRDRVSYEQYF,.,TRBJ2-7,14,TRBV11-1
CASTRGGHYEQYF,few,TRBJ2-7,13,TRBV10-3
CASSTSGGPQHF,.,TRBJ1-5,12,TRBV24-1
CASSRGTDANYGYTF,.,TRBJ1-2,15,TRBV5-5
CASSDLHGGGLANEQFF,few,TRBJ2-1,17,TRBV25-1
CACSYNDRDNGYTF,.,TRBJ1-2,14,TRBV10-3
CASSKRQGRNSEAFF,.,TRBJ1-1,15,TRBV7-3
CASIVSSGGGSTYEQYF,.,TRBJ2-7,17,TRBV2
CASSSGTRESETQYF,few,TRBJ2-5,15,TRBV7-6
CASSGDSNSNQPQHF,few,TRBJ1-5,15,TRBV9
CACGIYEQYF,.,TRBJ2-7,10,TRBV6-1
CAISGDTNQPQHF,few,TRBJ1-5,13,TRBV10-3
CASTKAGIEPSGNTIYF,.,TRBJ1-3,17,TRBV7-2
CASSDTALALSYEQYF,once,TRBJ2-7,16,TRBV25-1
CASSSRGPQHF,many,TRBJ1-5,11,TRBV12-3/TRBV12-4
CASSPPTGVGGYTF,few,TRBJ1-2,14,TRBV5-1
CSARAIGQGYTEAFF,.,TRBJ1-1,15,TRBV20-1
CSARDDYTDGYTF,many,TRBJ1-2,13,TRBV20-1
CASSVGTGRHQPQHF,many,TRBJ1-5,15,TRBV2
CASSLMPGQNEKLFF,few,TRBJ1-4,15,TRBV7-9
CSVLRGSDAETQYF,once,TRBJ2-5,14,TRBV29-1
CASSSSVGTGELFF,few,TRBJ2-2,14,TRBV25-1
CASRGGSGLADANTGELFF,once,TRBJ2-2,19,TRBV15
CSYPPSSGNTIYF,.,TRBJ1-3,13,TRBV29-1
CASSLGNRDSTSYEQYF,.,TRBJ2-7,17,TRBV7-6
CATRVGGDNEKLFF,.,TRBJ1-4,14,TRBV15
CASSLGTPGTEAFF,once,TRBJ1-1,14,TRBV11-2
CASTSSGALGEQYF,.,TRBJ2-7,14,TRBV19
CASSFLLAARGANVLTF,.,TRBJ2-6,17,TRBV12-3/TRBV12-4
CSAVAGTVTEAFF,.,TRBJ1-1,13,TRBV20-1
CATSDPTEDTIYF,many,TRBJ1-3,13,TRBV24-1
CSVSTGDQPQHF,.,TRBJ1-5,12,TRBV29-1
CASSLVDREQYF,.,TRBJ2-7,12,TRBV7-6
CSATRAADNYGYTF,many,TRBJ1-2,14,TRBV20-1
CASSLGRRSTEAFF,.,TRBJ1-1,14,TRBV2
CASSRQGGLNTEAFF,.,TRBJ1-1,15,TRBV7-2
CASTAGEQYF,.,TRBJ2-7,10,TRBV5-1
CASSERGHSSYEQYF,.,TRBJ2-7,15,TRBV7-2
CAISDGLQPQHF,.,TRBJ1-5,12,TRBV10-3
CASSQGLGETQYF,many,TRBJ2-5,13,TRBV7-9
CASSPTTGYQETQYF,.,TRBJ2-5,15,TRBV11-1
CASSVVGGGASNQPQHF,.,TRBJ1-5,17,TRBV7-2
CASSPGTGRQETQYF,.,TRBJ2-5,15,TRBV7-2
CASAFGGQQLGVNYGYTF,few,TRBJ1-2,18,TRBV2